Presented here are 7 T cell receptor beta chains from one specimen sequenced in a study of cytomegalovirus exposure and HLA in healthy donors. The PCR had 60 Vbeta and 13 Jbeta primers. Method: immunoSEQ multiplex PCR; TCRdb's copy keeps in-frame clones and lacks some. The sample includes about 91,000 clones, 55% to 65% of them seen just once. Sequenced material: PBMCs. The receptor source for this set is a human donor in good health.

This sequence joins TRBV7-3 and TRBJ1-1; no clear D gene. In germline, CDR1 is SGHTA, CDR2 FQGTGA. The CDR3 runs to 13 residues. V lost 0 bases to trimming and J lost 7 bases, with 9 bases between them. The CDR3 protein is CASSLTYGVEAFF. CDR3 bases: TGTGCCAGCAGCTTAACGTACGGGGTTGAAGCTTTCTTT.

The V and J genes are TRBV18 and TRBJ2-5; D might be TRBD1 (6 bases). The DNA end favors TRBJ2-7, so the J call may be wrong. Germline lookup yields CDR1 KGHSH and CDR2 LQKENI. CDR3 length: 17 amino acids. Written as DNA, the CDR3 is TGTGCCAGCTCACCACCGGGGTTGACAGGTGTCTCCTACGAGCAGTACTTC. This sequence encodes CASSPPGLTGVSYEQYF.

The V call is TRBV7-8, the J call TRBJ1-4; no reliable D call. Germline V gene lookup returns CDR1 SGHVS and CDR2 FQNEAQ. With 4 bases removed from V and 8 bases from J, the gap between germline ends came to 8 bases. The CDR3 is 12 amino acids. CDR3 DNA sequence: TGTGCCAGCAGCTCCAGATGGGAAAAACTGTTTTTT. Translation gives CASSSRWEKLFF.

This clone was counted a few times. The chain links TRBV19 to TRBJ1-2; D remains ambiguous. V was pared by 5 bases and J by 2 bases, with 6 bases between. The CDR3 runs to 12 residues. The germline V gene has CDR1 LNHDA and CDR2 SQIVND (reference sequence). CDR3 in DNA: TGTGCCAGTAGTGTGCGGAACTATGGCTACACCTTC. This codes for CASSVRNYGYTF.

The rearrangement joins TRBV19 to TRBJ2-1; D uncertain. From germline, CDR1 is LNHDA and CDR2 SQIVND (reference sequence). The V gene lost 5 bases and the J gene lost 0 bases, with 11 bases spanning the gap. CDR3 length equals 15 residues. The CDR3 DNA follows: TGTGCCAGTAGTGTCGTCCCGAGCTCCTACAATGAGCAGTTCTTC. Translating it yields CASSVVPSSYNEQFF.

This chain joins TRBV6-1 and TRBJ1-2; D gene uncertain. Trimming left V 0 bases short and J 3 bases short, with 11 bases between. This CDR3 has 15 amino acids. Germline V gene data show CDR1 as MNHNS and CDR2 as SASEGT. The CDR3 sequence: CASSEAGLGDYGYTF. As DNA, the CDR3 is TGTGCCAGCAGTGAAGCTGGACTCGGAGACTATGGCTACACCTTC.

The count of this clone is one. The genes are TRBV9 and TRBJ1-4; 7 nucleotides line up with TRBD1. Unmatched junction bases numbered 8, after V lost 7 bases and J lost 5 bases. This CDR3 is 14 amino acids long. CDR1 SGDLS and CDR2 YYNGEE come from the germline V gene. This chain's CDR3 is CASGEGTVNEKLFF. The CDR3 coding sequence is TGTGCCAGCGGCGAGGGGACAGTAAATGAAAAACTGTTTTTT.